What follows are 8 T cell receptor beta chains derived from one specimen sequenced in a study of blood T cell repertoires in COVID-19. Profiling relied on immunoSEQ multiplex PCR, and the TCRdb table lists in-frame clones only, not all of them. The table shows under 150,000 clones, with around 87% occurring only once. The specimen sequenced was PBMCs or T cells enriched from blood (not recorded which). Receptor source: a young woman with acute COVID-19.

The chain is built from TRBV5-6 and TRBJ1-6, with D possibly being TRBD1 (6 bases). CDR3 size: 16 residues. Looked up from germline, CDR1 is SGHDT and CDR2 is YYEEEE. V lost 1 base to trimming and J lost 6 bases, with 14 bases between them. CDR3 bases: TGTGCCAGCAGCTTGTGGGACACTTCCCCTAATTCACCCCTCCACTTT. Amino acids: CASSLWDTSPNSPLHF.

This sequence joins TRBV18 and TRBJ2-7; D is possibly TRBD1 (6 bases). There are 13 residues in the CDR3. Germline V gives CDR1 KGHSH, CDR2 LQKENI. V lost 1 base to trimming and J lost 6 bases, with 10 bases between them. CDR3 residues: CASSPLQGSEQYF. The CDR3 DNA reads TGTGCCAGCTCACCACTGCAGGGGAGCGAGCAGTACTTC.

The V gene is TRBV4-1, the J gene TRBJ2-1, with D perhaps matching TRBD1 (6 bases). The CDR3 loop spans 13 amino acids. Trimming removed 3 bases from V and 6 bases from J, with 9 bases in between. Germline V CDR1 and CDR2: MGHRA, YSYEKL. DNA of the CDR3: TGCGCCAGCAGCCAGAGAGGGGGCAATGAGCAGTTCTTC. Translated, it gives CASSQRGGNEQFF.

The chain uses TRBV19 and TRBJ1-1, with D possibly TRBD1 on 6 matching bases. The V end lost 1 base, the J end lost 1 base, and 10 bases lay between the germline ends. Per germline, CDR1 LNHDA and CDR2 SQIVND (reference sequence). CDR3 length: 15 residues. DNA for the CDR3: TGTGCCAGTAGTATAGGTGGGGGCTCGAACACTGAAGCTTTCTTT. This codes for CASSIGGGSNTEAFF.

CDR3 sequence: CASSLAGYSPLHF. CDR3 in DNA: TGCGCCAGCAGCTTGGCAGGTTATTCACCCCTCCACTTT. The gene calls are TRBV5-1 and TRBJ1-6; D remains unclear. Trimming removed 0 bases at V and 8 bases at J, with 6 bases between. Germline V gene lookup returns CDR1 SGHRS and CDR2 YFSETQ. CDR3 size: 13 residues.

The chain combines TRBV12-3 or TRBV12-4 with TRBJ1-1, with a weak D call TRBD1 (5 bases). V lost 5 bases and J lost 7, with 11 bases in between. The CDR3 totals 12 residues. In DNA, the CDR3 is TGTGCCAGCAGTGTCGGGGGGGGTGAAGCTTTCTTT. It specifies CASSVGGGEAFF.

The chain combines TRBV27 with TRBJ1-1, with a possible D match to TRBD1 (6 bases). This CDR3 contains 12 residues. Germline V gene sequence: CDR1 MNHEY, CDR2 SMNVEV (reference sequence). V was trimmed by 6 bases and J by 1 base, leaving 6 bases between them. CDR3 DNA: TGTGCCAGCAGGACAGGGAACACTGAAGCTTTCTTT. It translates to CASRTGNTEAFF.

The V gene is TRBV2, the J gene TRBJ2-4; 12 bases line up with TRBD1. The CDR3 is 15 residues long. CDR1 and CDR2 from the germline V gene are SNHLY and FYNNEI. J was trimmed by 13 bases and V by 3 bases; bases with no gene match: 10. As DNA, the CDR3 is TGTGCCAGCAGTGATTACCGGGACAGGGGGCCTTACCAGTACTTC. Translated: CASSDYRDRGPYQYF.